A selection of T cell receptor beta chains follows, all from one sample in a study of blood T cell repertoires in COVID-19. Sequencing was performed with immunoSEQ multiplex PCR; in TCRdb, only in-frame clones are kept and a portion is missing. Here the sample spans 190,000 or so clones, around nine tenths being singletons. What was sequenced was peripheral blood. The source of these receptors is a man in his 60s who had recovered from COVID-19. Each CDR3 is given with its conserved first and last residue. The D gene is left open where the match is weak. Clone size is shown for a subset of rows, as once, few, many or a class of expanded clone.

V	D	size	J	CDR3	DNA
TRBV10-3	NA	NA	TRBJ2-7	CAISRVTYEQYF	TGTGCCATCAGCAGGGTAACCTACGAGCAGTACTTC
TRBV10-1	NA	NA	TRBJ2-1	CASSVTRGEQFF	TGCGCCAGCAGTGTGACCCGGGGTGAGCAGTTCTTC
TRBV9	TRBD2	NA	TRBJ2-3	CASSLTSGRAWTDTQYF	TGTGCCAGCAGCTTAACTAGCGGGAGGGCCTGGACAGATACGCAGTATTTT
TRBV9	TRBD2	NA	TRBJ2-2	CASSVVAGGLGTGELFF	TGTGCCAGCAGCGTAGTAGCGGGGGGGCTTGGCACCGGGGAGCTGTTTTTT
TRBV5-1	NA	NA	TRBJ1-4	CASRLDPGYGTNEKLFF	TGCGCCAGCCGGCTGGATCCGGGTTACGGGACTAATGAAAAACTGTTTTTT
TRBV18	NA	NA	TRBJ1-4	CASSPNVGEKLFF	TGTGCCAGCTCACCTAACGTCGGGGAAAAACTGTTTTTT
TRBV11-2	TRBD2	NA	TRBJ2-5	CASSLGDLAGQETQYF	TGTGCCAGCAGCTTAGGGGACCTAGCGGGACAAGAGACCCAGTACTTC
TRBV4-1	NA	once	TRBJ1-5	CASSQERRGSNQPQHF	TGCGCCAGCAGCCAAGAGAGGAGAGGGAGCAATCAGCCCCAGCATTTT
TRBV5-1	TRBD1	once	TRBJ2-2	CASSGGQGATGELFF	TGCGCCAGCAGCGGAGGACAGGGGGCGACCGGGGAGCTGTTTTTT
TRBV3-1/TRBV3-2	TRBD1	once	TRBJ1-1	CASSLFTLGDRGPGAFF	TGTGCCAGCAGCCTTTTCACCTTGGGGGACAGGGGGCCCGGGGCTTTCTTT
TRBV7-9	TRBD1	NA	TRBJ2-1	CASSWSGTGVHNEQFF	TGTGCCAGCAGCTGGTCCGGGACAGGGGTGCACAATGAGCAGTTCTTC
TRBV10-3	NA	few	TRBJ2-2	CAISRSTGELFF	TGTGCCATCTCTAGATCCACCGGGGAGCTGTTTTTT
TRBV28	NA	NA	TRBJ2-1	CASSRPGGRGSYNEQFF	TGTGCCAGCAGTCGCCCTGGGGGGAGGGGGTCCTACAATGAGCAGTTCTTC
TRBV4-2	TRBD1	NA	TRBJ2-7	CASSHSGQGGAYEQYF	TGTGCCAGCAGCCACAGCGGACAGGGGGGCGCCTACGAGCAGTACTTC
TRBV27	NA	NA	TRBJ1-1	CASSWGQGTEAFF	TGTGCCAGCAGTTGGGGGCAGGGAACTGAAGCTTTCTTT
TRBV28	NA	NA	TRBJ1-1	CALRRGLNTEAFF	TGTGCCCTACGACGGGGTCTGAACACTGAAGCTTTCTTT
TRBV19	TRBD1	once	TRBJ1-5	CASSQPGQANQPQHF	TGTGCCAGTAGTCAACCGGGACAGGCTAATCAGCCCCAGCATTTT
TRBV4-3	NA	NA	TRBJ1-2	CASSQDRQRGYTF	TGCGCCAGCAGCCAAGATAGGCAGCGGGGCTACACCTTC
TRBV30	NA	NA	TRBJ1-1	CAWSVPGTEAFF	TGTGCCTGGAGTGTCCCAGGCACTGAAGCTTTCTTT
TRBV10-3	TRBD2	NA	TRBJ2-5	CAISGLEGETQYF	TGTGCCATCAGCGGACTAGAAGGAGAGACCCAGTACTTC
TRBV28	NA	NA	TRBJ2-3	CASSTGPITQYF	TGTGCCAGCAGTACAGGCCCAATAACGCAGTATTTT
TRBV19	TRBD2	NA	TRBJ2-2	CASSTYGSGSNAGELFF	TGTGCCAGTAGTACCTATGGTAGCGGGAGTAACGCCGGGGAGCTGTTTTTT
TRBV6-5	NA	NA	TRBJ1-2	CASSYGGSNYGYTF	TGTGCCAGCAGTTACGGAGGCAGTAACTATGGCTACACCTTC
TRBV18	NA	once	TRBJ1-2	CASSSTAFYGYTF	TGTGCCAGCTCGTCAACAGCTTTTTATGGCTACACCTTC
TRBV9	NA	few	TRBJ2-1	CASSITKSGSPYNEQFF	TGTGCCAGCAGCATAACAAAGTCGGGTAGCCCCTACAATGAGCAGTTCTTC
TRBV27	NA	NA	TRBJ1-2	CASSSTGTYGYTF	TGTGCCAGCAGCTCTACAGGGACCTATGGCTACACCTTC
TRBV5-6	NA	NA	TRBJ1-6	CASSLGAGLYNSPLHF	TGTGCCAGCAGCTTGGGAGCAGGCCTGTATAATTCACCCCTCCACTTT
TRBV6-2/TRBV6-3	NA	once	TRBJ1-2	CASSYRTGGRGGYTF	TGTGCCAGCAGTTACCGCACTGGGGGGAGAGGTGGCTACACCTTC
TRBV7-3	NA	NA	TRBJ1-1	CASSLAGFNTEAFF	TGTGCCAGCAGCTTAGCGGGCTTTAACACTGAAGCTTTCTTT
TRBV19	NA	NA	TRBJ2-7	CASSIRGTSYEQYF	TGTGCCAGTAGTATCAGGGGCACCTCCTACGAGCAGTACTTC
TRBV19	NA	NA	TRBJ1-6	CASSKARDTLGPLHF	TGTGCCAGTAGTAAGGCCCGGGACACCCTTGGACCCCTCCACTTT
TRBV30	TRBD1	NA	TRBJ1-6	CAWRGDRGFSPLHF	TGTGCCTGGAGGGGGGACAGGGGGTTTTCACCCCTCCACTTT
TRBV18	TRBD1	few	TRBJ1-1	CASSPPGQGGSDTEAFF	TGTGCCAGCTCACCACCGGGACAGGGTGGGAGTGACACTGAAGCTTTCTTT
TRBV5-4	TRBD1	NA	TRBJ2-7	CASGRQGSDEQYF	TGTGCCAGCGGGCGACAGGGATCAGACGAGCAGTACTTC
TRBV5-4	NA	NA	TRBJ1-3	CASSLQGRSGNTIYF	TGTGCCAGCAGCTTGCAGGGGCGCTCTGGAAACACCATATATTTT
TRBV5-1	NA	NA	TRBJ1-2	CASSLEGNYGYTF	TGCGCCAGCAGCTTAGAGGGTAACTATGGCTACACCTTC
TRBV4-2	TRBD2	NA	TRBJ2-1	CANSRGVKYNEQFF	TGTGCCAACTCACGGGGGGTAAAATACAATGAGCAGTTCTTC
TRBV9	NA	NA	TRBJ2-5	CASSVALQETQYF	TGTGCCAGCAGCGTAGCACTGCAAGAGACCCAGTACTTC
TRBV18	TRBD2	NA	TRBJ2-5	CASSLWGTSGAETQYF	TGTGCCAGCTCACTCTGGGGGACTAGCGGGGCGGAGACCCAGTACTTC
TRBV9	TRBD2	NA	TRBJ2-7	CASSVSGESSYEQYF	TGTGCCAGCAGCGTCAGCGGGGAGAGCTCCTACGAGCAGTACTTC
TRBV14	TRBD1	few	TRBJ2-7	CASSRRGTGGNEQYF	TGTGCCAGCAGCCGCAGGGGGACAGGGGGCAACGAGCAGTACTTC
TRBV5-6	TRBD2	NA	TRBJ2-7	CASSAVGLATYEQYF	TGTGCCAGCAGCGCAGTGGGACTAGCGACCTACGAGCAGTACTTC